This T cell receptor (beta chain) was observed in a study of T cell repertoires in cytomegalovirus infection. Whole-study context: Use of recently identified HLA-C-restricted and well-studied HLA-B-restricted CMV epitopes was part of the study. Matching HLA type and CMV infection were both indicated by public TCR beta signatures. Study-level points and caveats: Ex vivo responses were dominated by HLA-C-restricted CMV-specific TCR beta clonotypes. CMV carriers with the relevant HLA were identified by cumulative public TCR beta family frequency.

Via MiXCR, TCRdb re-called the reads, giving one row per CDR3 protein. Seen here are roughly 990,000 distinct CDR3 sequences, roughly 30% observed once, and the top ten hold 10% to 15%. Germline V gene data show CDR1 as ENHRY and CDR2 as SYGVKD. V gave up 6 bases and J gave up 4 bases, with 18 bases separating them. This CDR3 contains 15 residues. As regards this clonotype: Its antigen is still unknown.

This chain uses TRBV10-3 with TRBJ1-1; tentatively, D is TRBD1 (6 bases). The source is a human donor in good health (CMV status not recorded). Some clones in this sample may be carry-over from other donors' samples. This specimen was cultured CD8+ T cells from PBMCs, taken from culture after CMV antigen stimulation. The CDR3 spells CAIRGLQGTGTEAFF. DNA for the CDR3: TGTGCCATCAGGGGGCTCCAGGGGACGGGCACTGAAGCTTTCTTT.